One and the same sample provided the 14 T cell receptor beta chains below, sequenced in a study of CD8+ T cells in alopecia areata (dated by TCRdb to 2016 to 2019). Library construction relied on the immunoSEQ multiplex PCR assay. For TCR sequencing, RNA was extracted from every sample and reverse transcribed into cDNA to serve as template. TCRdb took this table from immuneACCESS and kept in-frame rearrangements with V and J called. Such tables lack part of the clones; where checked against another copy, unresolved V genes explain under half of the gap, and the rest is unexplained. This sample has 150,000 or so clones in its table, and about nine tenths of those were observed once. The ten largest clones take up less than 15% of the sample. The time point label for this specimen denotes: baseline before oral tofacitinib. The sequenced sample was CD8+ T cells sorted from blood, obtained at week 0. These receptors were taken from a human donor with alopecia areata.

The chain employs TRBV5-1 and TRBJ2-7; possible D gene TRBD1, 5 bases. V lost 4 bases to trimming and J lost 3 bases, with 20 bases between them. From germline, CDR1 is SGHRS and CDR2 YFSETQ. The CDR3 contains 16 residues. The CDR3 here is CASSPQWGPLLYEQYF. The DNA of the CDR3 is TGCGCCAGCAGCCCACAGTGGGGCCCTCTCCTCTACGAGCAGTACTTC.

In its sample, this clone was seen a few times. The rearrangement links TRBV11-2 to TRBJ1-2; 9 nucleotides agree with TRBD1. Looked up from germline, CDR1 is SGHAT and CDR2 is FQNNGV. The CDR3 contains 13 residues. Losses at the gene ends were 5 bases for V and 7 bases for J; bases not matched to a gene: 5. This chain's CDR3 is CASSIGTGSGYTF. CDR3 bases: TGTGCCAGCAGCATTGGGACAGGGTCTGGCTACACCTTC.

This chain uses TRBV29-1 with TRBJ2-7; 8 bases are shared with TRBD1. The V gene's germline CDR1 is SQVTM and CDR2 ANQGSEA. V lost 2 bases, J lost 5 bases, and 2 bases stayed unmatched. This CDR3 is 12 amino acids long. The CDR3 spells CSVEPTGDEQYF. The CDR3, as DNA: TGCAGCGTTGAACCGACAGGGGACGAGCAGTACTTC.

This clone appeared a single time. The chain recombines TRBV30 with TRBJ1-1, with D possibly matching TRBD1 (5 bases). The CDR3 runs to 14 residues. V lost 0 bases and J 1 base, leaving 9 bases between the germline ends. In germline, CDR1 is GTSNPN, CDR2 SVGIG (reference sequence). The CDR3 is CAWSVVTGNTEAFF. In DNA, the CDR3 is TGTGCCTGGAGTGTGGTTACAGGGAACACTGAAGCTTTCTTT.

The chain joins TRBV4-2 to TRBJ1-1, with 8 bases lining up with TRBD1. The J segment lost 4 bases and the V segment lost 2 bases, leaving 6 bases of the junction unmatched. Per the germline V gene, CDR1 is LGHNA and CDR2 is YNFKEQ. CDR3 length equals 15 residues. In DNA form, the CDR3 reads TGTGCCAGCAGCCAACCACAGGGGGAGATCACTGAAGCTTTCTTT. Translated: CASSQPQGEITEAFF.

V usage is TRBV29-1 and J usage is TRBJ1-2; tentatively, D is TRBD1 (6 bases). The germline CDR1 and CDR2 sequences are SQVTM and ANQGSEA. The CDR3 loop spans 11 amino acids. The ends were cut back, 5 bases at V and 5 bases at J, with 9 bases in the middle. The CDR3 is CSVRQEYGYTF. In nucleotides, the CDR3 is TGCAGCGTTAGACAGGAGTATGGCTACACCTTC.

Here the CDR3 DNA reads TGCGCCAGCAGCTTGGCCGGGAGTAACAATGAGCAGTTCTTC. It translates to CASSLAGSNNEQFF. The gene calls are TRBV5-1 and TRBJ2-1; maybe TRBD2 (6 bases). Trimming took off 0 bases at V and 5 bases at J, with 9 bases between the two ends. This CDR3 is built from 14 residues. The germline CDR1 and CDR2 sequences are SGHRS and YFSETQ. Full variable domain (outside the CDR3, taken from reference TRBV5-1 and TRBJ2-1): KAGVTQTPRYLIKTRGQQVTLSCSPISGHRSVSWYQQTPGQGLQFLFEYFSETQRNKGNFPGRFSGRQFSNSRSEMNVSTLELGDSALYLCASSLAGSNNEQFFGPGTRLTVL.

This clone was observed a single time. The V and J genes are TRBV27 and TRBJ2-7, with 10 bases that match TRBD2. This CDR3 has 15 residues. The ends lost 6 bases at V and 1 base at J; junction bases unmatched: 6. Germline-derived CDR1 and CDR2 are MNHEY and SMNVEV (reference sequence). The CDR3 nucleotides read TGTGCCAGCAGCCCAGCGGGAGGGCCTTCCTACGAGCAGTACTTC. Translated, it gives CASSPAGGPSYEQYF.

V and J are TRBV14 and TRBJ2-7, with TRBD2 matching over 11 bases. The CDR3 totals 14 residues. Germline lookup yields CDR1 SGHDN and CDR2 FVKESK. With V trimmed by 6 bases and J by 5 bases, 6 bases remained unmatched. The CDR3, as DNA: TGTGCCAGCAGTCAAACGGGACTAGCGGACGAGCAGTACTTC. The encoded protein is CASSQTGLADEQYF.

The chain uses TRBV7-8 and TRBJ1-1; D remains unclear. The CDR3 is 13 amino acids. V shed 5 bases and J shed 4 bases, with 11 bases lying between them. CDR1 SGHVS and CDR2 FQNEAQ come from the germline V gene. The DNA for the CDR3 is TGTGCCAGCAGCCTGAGCAGTACCACTGAAGCTTTCTTT. Translating gives CASSLSSTTEAFF.

The genes are TRBV9 and TRBJ2-1, with 7 bases that match TRBD2. This CDR3 contains 17 residues. V was pared by 3 bases and J by 8 bases, with 17 bases of the junction left unmatched. Germline loops: CDR1 SGDLS, CDR2 YYNGEE. CDR3 nucleotides: TGTGCCAGCAGCGCAGACCCGAGGGCGGGAGAACGCGATGAGCAGTTCTTC. It specifies CASSADPRAGERDEQFF.

The genes are TRBV10-3 and TRBJ2-1; 11 bases agree with TRBD2. CDR3 length: 16 amino acids. The junction had 4 bases not matched to a gene; V was cut back by 0 bases and J by 6 bases. Germline assignment: CDR1 ENHRY and CDR2 SYGVKD. CDR3 in amino acids: CAISESGLADPNEQFF. CDR3 coding DNA: TGTGCCATCAGTGAGTCGGGACTAGCGGATCCCAATGAGCAGTTCTTC.

The chain has TRBV4-1 and TRBJ2-3; D is undetermined. The CDR3 totals 15 residues. V shed 4 bases and J shed 0 bases, with 11 bases lying between them. Looked up from germline, CDR1 is MGHRA and CDR2 is YSYEKL. The CDR3 sequence is CASSLIRDSTDTQYF. The DNA of the CDR3 is TGCGCCAGCAGCCTAATCCGAGATAGCACAGATACGCAGTATTTT.

The chain recombines TRBV18 with TRBJ2-3, with TRBD2 matching over 7 bases. Germline CDR1 reads KGHSH; CDR2 reads LQKENI. V was clipped by 6 bases and J by 3 bases; unmatched bases: 12. This CDR3 is 16 amino acids long. The CDR3 spells CASSPREGRGTDTQYF. The CDR3 bases are TGTGCCAGCTCCCCCAGGGAGGGACGGGGGACAGATACGCAGTATTTT.